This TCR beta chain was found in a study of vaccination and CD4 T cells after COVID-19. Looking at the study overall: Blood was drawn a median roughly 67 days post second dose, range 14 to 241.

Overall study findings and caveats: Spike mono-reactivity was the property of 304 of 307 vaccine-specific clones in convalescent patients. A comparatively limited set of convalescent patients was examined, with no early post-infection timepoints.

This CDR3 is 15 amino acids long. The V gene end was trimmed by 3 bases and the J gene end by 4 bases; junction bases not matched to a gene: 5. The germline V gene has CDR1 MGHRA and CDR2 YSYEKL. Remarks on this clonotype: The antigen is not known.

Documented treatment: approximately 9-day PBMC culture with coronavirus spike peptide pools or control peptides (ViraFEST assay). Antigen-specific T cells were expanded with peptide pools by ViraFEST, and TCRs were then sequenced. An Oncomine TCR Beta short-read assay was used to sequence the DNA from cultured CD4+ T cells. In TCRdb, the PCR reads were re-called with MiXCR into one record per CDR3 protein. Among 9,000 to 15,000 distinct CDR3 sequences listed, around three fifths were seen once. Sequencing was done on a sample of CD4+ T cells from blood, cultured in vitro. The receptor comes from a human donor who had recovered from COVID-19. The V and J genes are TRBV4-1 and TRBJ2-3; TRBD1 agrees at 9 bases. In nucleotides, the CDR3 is TGCGCCAGCAGCCAGTGGACAGGGGCGTCAGATACGCAGTATTTT. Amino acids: CASSQWTGASDTQYF.